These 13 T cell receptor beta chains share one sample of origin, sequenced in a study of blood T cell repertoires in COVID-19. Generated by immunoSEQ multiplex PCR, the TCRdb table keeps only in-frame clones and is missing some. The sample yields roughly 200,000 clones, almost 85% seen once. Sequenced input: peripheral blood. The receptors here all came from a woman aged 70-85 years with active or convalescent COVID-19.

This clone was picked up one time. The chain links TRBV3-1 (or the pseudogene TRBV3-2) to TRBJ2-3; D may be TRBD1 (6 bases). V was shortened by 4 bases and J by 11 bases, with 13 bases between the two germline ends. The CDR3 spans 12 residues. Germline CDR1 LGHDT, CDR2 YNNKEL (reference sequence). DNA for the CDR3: TGTGCCAGCAGCCTAAAAGGACAGCGGCAGTATTTT. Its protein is CASSLKGQRQYF.

CDR3 protein: CASSTADLNEKLFF. The CDR3 DNA sequence: TGCGCCAGCAGTACGGCGGATTTAAATGAAAAACTGTTTTTT. The chain links TRBV5-1 to TRBJ1-4, with D hard to call. This CDR3 comprises 14 residues. Germline CDR1 reads SGHRS; CDR2 reads YFSETQ. Between the trimmed V and J ends, which lost 5 bases and 5 bases, there was a span of 13 bases.

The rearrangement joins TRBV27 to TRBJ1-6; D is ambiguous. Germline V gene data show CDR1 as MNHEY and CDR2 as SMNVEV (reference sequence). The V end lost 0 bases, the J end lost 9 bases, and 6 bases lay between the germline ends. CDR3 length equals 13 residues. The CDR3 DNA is TGTGCCAGCAGTTTATCGAACACTTCACCCCTCCACTTT. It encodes CASSLSNTSPLHF.

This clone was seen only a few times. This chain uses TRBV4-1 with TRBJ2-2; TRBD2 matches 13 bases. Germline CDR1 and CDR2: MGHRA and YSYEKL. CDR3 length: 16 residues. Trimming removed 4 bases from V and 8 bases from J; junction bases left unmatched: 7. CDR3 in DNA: TGCGCCAGCAGCCGGACTAGCGGGAGCGGTGTTGGGGAGCTGTTTTTT. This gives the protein CASSRTSGSGVGELFF.

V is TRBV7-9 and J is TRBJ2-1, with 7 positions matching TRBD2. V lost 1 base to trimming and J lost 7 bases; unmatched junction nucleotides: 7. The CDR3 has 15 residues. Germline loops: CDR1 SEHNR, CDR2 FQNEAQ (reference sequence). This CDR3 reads CASSLEVRGRNEQFF. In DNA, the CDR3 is TGTGCCAGCAGCTTAGAGGTCCGCGGGAGAAATGAGCAGTTCTTC.

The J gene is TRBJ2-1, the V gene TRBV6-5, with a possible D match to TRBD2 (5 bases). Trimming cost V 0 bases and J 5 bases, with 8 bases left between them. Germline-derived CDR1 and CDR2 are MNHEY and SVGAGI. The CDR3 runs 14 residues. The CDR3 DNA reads TGTGCCAGCAGTTACTCGAGCGGAAACAATGAGCAGTTCTTC. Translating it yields CASSYSSGNNEQFF.

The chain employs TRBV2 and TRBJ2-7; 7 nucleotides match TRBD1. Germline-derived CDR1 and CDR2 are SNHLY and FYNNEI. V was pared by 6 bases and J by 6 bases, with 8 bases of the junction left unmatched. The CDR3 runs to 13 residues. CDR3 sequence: CASRPGTVGEQYF. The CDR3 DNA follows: TGTGCCAGCAGGCCCGGGACAGTAGGCGAGCAGTACTTC.

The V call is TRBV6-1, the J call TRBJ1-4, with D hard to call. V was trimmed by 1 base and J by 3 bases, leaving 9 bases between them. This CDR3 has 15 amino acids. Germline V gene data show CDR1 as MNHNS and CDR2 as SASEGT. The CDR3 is CASSEGRVPNEKLFF. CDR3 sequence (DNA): TGTGCCAGCAGTGAAGGGCGGGTACCTAATGAAAAACTGTTTTTT.

The CDR3 is CASSRTGGGETQYF. The CDR3 region has the DNA TGTGCCAGCTCACGTACTGGCGGCGGGGAGACCCAGTACTTC. The J gene is TRBJ2-5, the V gene TRBV7-3, with D tentatively TRBD2 (5 bases). V shed 8 bases and J shed 5 bases, with 18 bases lying between them. This CDR3 spans 14 amino acids. Per germline, CDR1 SGHTA and CDR2 FQGTGA.

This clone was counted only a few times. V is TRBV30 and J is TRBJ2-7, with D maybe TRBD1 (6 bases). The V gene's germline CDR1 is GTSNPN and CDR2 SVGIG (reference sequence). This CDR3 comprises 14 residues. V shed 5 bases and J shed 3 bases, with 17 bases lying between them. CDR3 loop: CAWSYRVQNYEQYF. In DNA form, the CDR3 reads TGTGCCTGGTCTTACAGGGTTCAGAACTACGAGCAGTACTTC. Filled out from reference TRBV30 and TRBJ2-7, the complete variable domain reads SQTIHQWPATLVQPVGSPLSLECTVEGTSNPNLYWYRQAAGRGLQLLFYSVGIGQISSEVPQNLSASRPQDRQFILSSKKLLLSDSGFYLCAWSYRVQNYEQYFGPGTRLTVT.

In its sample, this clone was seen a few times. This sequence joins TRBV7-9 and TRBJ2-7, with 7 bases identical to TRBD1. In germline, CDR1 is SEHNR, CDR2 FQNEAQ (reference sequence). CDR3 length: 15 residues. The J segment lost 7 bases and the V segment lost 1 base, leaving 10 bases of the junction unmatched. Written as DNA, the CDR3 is TGTGCCAGCAGCTTAGAGGGGGCATCGACGTTAGAGCAGTACTTC. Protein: CASSLEGASTLEQYF.

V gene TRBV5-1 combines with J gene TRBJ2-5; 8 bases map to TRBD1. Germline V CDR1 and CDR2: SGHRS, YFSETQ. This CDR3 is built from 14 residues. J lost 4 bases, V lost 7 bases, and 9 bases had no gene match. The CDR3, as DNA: TGCGCCAGCGTCAGGGGGCTCGGAGTAGAGACCCAGTACTTC. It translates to CASVRGLGVETQYF. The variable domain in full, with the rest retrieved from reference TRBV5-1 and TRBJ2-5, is KAGVTQTPRYLIKTRGQQVTLSCSPISGHRSVSWYQQTPGQGLQFLFEYFSETQRNKGNFPGRFSGRQFSNSRSEMNVSTLELGDSALYLCASVRGLGVETQYFGPGTRLLVL.

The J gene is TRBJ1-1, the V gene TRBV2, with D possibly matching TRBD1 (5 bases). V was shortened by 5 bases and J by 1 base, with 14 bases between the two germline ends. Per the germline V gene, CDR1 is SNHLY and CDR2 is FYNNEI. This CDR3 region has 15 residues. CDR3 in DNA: TGTGCCAGCAGTAGACAGAGTCCCAAGAACACTGAAGCTTTCTTT. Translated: CASSRQSPKNTEAFF.